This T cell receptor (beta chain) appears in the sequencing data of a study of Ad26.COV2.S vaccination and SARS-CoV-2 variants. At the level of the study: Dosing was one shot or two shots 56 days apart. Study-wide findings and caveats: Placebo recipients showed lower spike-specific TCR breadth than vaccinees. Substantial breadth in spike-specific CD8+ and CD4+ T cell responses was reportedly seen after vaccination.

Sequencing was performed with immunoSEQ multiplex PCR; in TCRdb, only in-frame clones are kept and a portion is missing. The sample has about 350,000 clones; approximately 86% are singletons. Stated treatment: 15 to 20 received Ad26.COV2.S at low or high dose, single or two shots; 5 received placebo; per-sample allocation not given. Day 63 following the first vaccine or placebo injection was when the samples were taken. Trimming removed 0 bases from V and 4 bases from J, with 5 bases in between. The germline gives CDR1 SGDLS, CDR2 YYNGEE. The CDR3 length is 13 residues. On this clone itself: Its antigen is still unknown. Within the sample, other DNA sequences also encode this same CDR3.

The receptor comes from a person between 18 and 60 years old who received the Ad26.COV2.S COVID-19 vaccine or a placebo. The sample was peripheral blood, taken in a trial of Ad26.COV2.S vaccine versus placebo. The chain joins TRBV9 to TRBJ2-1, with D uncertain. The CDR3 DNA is TGTGCCAGCAGCGTAGCTTTGTACAATGAGCAGTTCTTC. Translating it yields CASSVALYNEQFF.